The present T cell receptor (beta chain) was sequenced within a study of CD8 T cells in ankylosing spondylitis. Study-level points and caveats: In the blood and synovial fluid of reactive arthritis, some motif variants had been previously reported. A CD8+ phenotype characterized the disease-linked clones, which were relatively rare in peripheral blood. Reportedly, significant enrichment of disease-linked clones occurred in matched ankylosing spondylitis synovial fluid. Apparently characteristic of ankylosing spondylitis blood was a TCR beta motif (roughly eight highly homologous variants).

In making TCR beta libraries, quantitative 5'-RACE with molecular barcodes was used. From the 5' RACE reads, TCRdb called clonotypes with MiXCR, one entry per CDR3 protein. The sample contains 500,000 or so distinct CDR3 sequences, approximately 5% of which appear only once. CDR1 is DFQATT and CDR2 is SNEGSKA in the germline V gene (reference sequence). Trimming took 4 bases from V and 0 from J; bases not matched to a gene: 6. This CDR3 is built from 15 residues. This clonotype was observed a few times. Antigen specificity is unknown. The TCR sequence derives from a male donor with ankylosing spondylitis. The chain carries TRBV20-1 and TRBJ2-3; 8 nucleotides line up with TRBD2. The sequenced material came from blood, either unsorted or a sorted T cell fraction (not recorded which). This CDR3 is CSATGGVASTDTQYF. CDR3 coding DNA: TGCAGTGCTACGGGGGGGGTTGCTAGCACAGATACGCAGTATTTT.